This TCR beta chain was retrieved from a study of blood T cell repertoires in COVID-19. For the study at large: Sites in the United States, Italy and Spain provided acute and convalescent COVID-19 samples.

The CDR3 totals 15 residues. Per germline, CDR1 PRHDT and CDR2 FYEKMQ (reference sequence). V lost 1 base to trimming and J lost 5 bases, with 13 bases between them. Per the study methods: Counts of nucleated cells, estimated from reference gene primer amplification, were obtained. The repertoire was sequenced with immunoSEQ multiplex PCR; TCRdb's copy has only in-frame clones and lacks some. The DNA gave D and trimming, while V, J and clone size come from that table. The data show around 270,000 clones, with about 90% seen just once and 2.5% to 3% held by the top ten. Seattle patient enrollment occurred during active infection, with longitudinal follow-up thereafter.

The clonotype comes from a young adult with COVID-19, enrolled during active disease. The chain recombines TRBV13 with TRBJ2-3; D ambiguous. Sequencing was performed on peripheral blood. CDR3 bases: TGTGCCAGCAGCTTAGAGCGACTCTCACTAGATACGCAGTATTTT. Amino acid sequence: CASSLERLSLDTQYF.